There are many counts of the clone carrying this TCR beta chain. This sample is part of a study of T cells in Graves' hyperthyroidism and ophthalmopathy. Germline lookup yields CDR1 SNHLY and CDR2 FYNNEI. Between the trimmed V and J ends, which lost 6 bases and 6 bases, there was a span of 18 bases. The CDR3 covers 14 residues. Lactation, pregnancy, other autoimmune disease or uncontrolled infection excluded patients. RNA transcripts provided the source from which TCR beta CDR3 regions were amplified. The primer set for the first-round RT-PCR of the TCR CDR3 was HTBI. TCRdb used MiXCR to reprocess the multiplex PCR reads, holding one entry per CDR3 protein. Seen here are some 760,000 distinct CDR3 sequences, less than 15% observed once, and the top ten hold about a tenth.

This chain uses TRBV2 with TRBJ2-7, with D tentatively TRBD2 (6 bases). The sample consisted of blood. The receptor's source is a woman between 18 and 29 years old with Graves' hyperthyroidism. This chain's CDR3 is CASRRGQASGEQYF. As DNA, the CDR3 is TGTGCCAGCAGGCGGGGCCAGGCCTCTGGCGAGCAGTACTTC.